These T cell receptor delta chains were read from a single sample in a study of gamma-delta T cells after stem cell transplantation. TCRdb re-identified clones in the RT-PCR reads via CATT. The sample holds just under 2,000 delta-chain clones, 6.3% seen once. Sequencing was carried out using gamma-delta T cells. These receptors were obtained from a human donor. It is not recorded whose cells these are; they may come from a transplant donor. Each CDR3 is given with its conserved first and last residue. A D gene is named only where the DNA matches it firmly. A clone size is listed for some rows: how often the clone was seen (once, few, many), or a class if it is expanded.

clone size	D gene	V gene	J gene	CDR3 protein	CDR3 DNA
large	TRDD3	TRDV2	TRDJ1	CACDHVLGDTRPTNTDKLIF	TGTGCCTGTGACCACGTACTGGGGGATACCCGCCCAACTAACACCGATAAACTCATCTTT
.	TRDD3	TRDV2	TRDJ1	CACDTLTGGYPNTDKLIF	TGTGCCTGTGACACCCTTACTGGGGGATACCCTAACACCGATAAACTCATCTTT
large	TRDD3	TRDV2	TRDJ2	CACDSVLGGSAQLFF	TGTGCCTGTGACTCCGTACTGGGGGGGTCAGCACAACTCTTCTTT
.	.	TRDV1	TRDJ1	CALGELPDFLRKGLGCFTDKLIF	TGTGCTCTTGGGGAACTACCCGACTTCCTAAGGAAGGGCCTGGGGTGTTTCACCGATAAACTCATCTTT
.	TRDD3	TRDV2	TRDJ1	CACDKVAGGYLTDKLIF	TGTGCCTGTGACAAGGTTGCTGGGGGATACCTCACCGATAAACTCATCTTT
few	.	TRDV3	TRDJ1	CAFEAGTWQNLIF	TGTGCCTTTGAGGCGGGGACCTGGCAGAACCTCATCTTT
few	TRDD3	TRDV2	TRDJ1	CACDTVLPVPGDNPYGADKLIF	TGTGCCTGTGACACCGTTCTTCCCGTGCCTGGGGATAACCCGTACGGAGCCGATAAACTCATCTTT
large	.	TRDV2	TRDJ1	CACDLLTGPYTDKLIF	TGTGCCTGTGACCTACTTACGGGGCCCTACACCGATAAACTCATCTTT
medium-sized	TRDD3	TRDV2	TRDJ1	CACDTVLSGGYEYTDKLIF	TGTGCCTGTGACACCGTACTGTCTGGGGGATACGAGTACACCGATAAACTCATCTTT
medium-sized	TRDD3	TRDV2	TRDJ3	CACDLLGATSWDTRQMFF	TGTGCCTGTGACTTACTGGGGGCGACCTCCTGGGACACCCGACAGATGTTTTTC
.	.	TRDV1	TRDJ1	CALGEPYDPTLRPPYKLIF	TGTGCTCTTGGGGAACCTTATGATCCCACTCTACGGCCTCCTTATAAACTCATCTTT
few	TRDD3	TRDV2	TRDJ1	CACDTLTGGYLYTDKLIF	TGTGCCTGTGACACCCTTACTGGGGGATACTTGTACACCGATAAACTCATCTTT
.	.	TRDV2	TRDJ1	CACDPINTPDYPGGKVAYTDKLIF	TGTGCCTGTGACCCTATAAACACACCCGACTATCCGGGTGGAAAGGTCGCGTACACCGATAAACTCATCTTT
few	TRDD3	TRDV2	TRDJ1	CACDSLLGDNNAPYTDKLIF	TGTGCCTGTGACTCCTTACTGGGGGATAATAATGCCCCCTACACCGATAAACTCATCTTT
.	TRDD3	TRDV2	TRDJ3	CACDTGTGGYASSWDTRQMFF	TGTGCCTGTGACACCGGGACTGGGGGATACGCGAGCTCCTGGGACACCCGACAGATGTTTTTC
few	TRDD3	TRDV2	TRDJ1	CACDVLGDTPADKLIF	TGTGCCTGTGATGTACTGGGGGATACCCCAGCCGATAAACTCATCTTT
.	TRDD3	TRDV2	TRDJ3	CACDPVLGDTPGSWDTRQMFF	TGTGCCTGTGACCCCGTGCTGGGGGATACCCCCGGGTCCTGGGACACCCGACAGATGTTTTTC
medium-sized	.	TRDV2	TRDJ1	CACDDLVLESDKLIF	TGTGCCTGTGACGACCTAGTACTGGAATCCGATAAACTCATCTTT
.	TRDD3	TRDV2	TRDJ2	CACDSVLGDTSAQLFF	TGTGCCTGTGACTCAGTACTGGGGGATACTTCAGCACAACTCTTCTTT
medium-sized	TRDD3	TRDV2	TRDJ1	CACELLGATYKLIF	TGTGCCTGTGAATTACTGGGGGCTACCTATAAACTCATCTTT
.	TRDD3	TRDV2	TRDJ1	CACDNLHVLGDKIADKLIF	TGTGCCTGCGACAACCTTCATGTACTGGGGGATAAGATAGCCGATAAACTCATCTTT
few	TRDD3	TRDV3	TRDJ1	CASRKAFLGTGGYATDKLIF	TGTGCCTCCCGGAAGGCCTTCCTTGGTACTGGGGGATACGCCACCGATAAACTCATCTTT
few	.	TRDV1	TRDJ1	CALGELTALPLTDKLIF	TGTGCTCTTGGGGAACTTACGGCCCTACCTCTGACCGATAAACTCATCTTT
medium-sized	TRDD3	TRDV2	TRDJ1	CACDLVRTGGRAYTDKLIF	TGTGCCTGTGACCTCGTAAGGACTGGGGGACGAGCGTACACCGATAAACTCATCTTT
large	.	TRDV2	TRDJ1	CACDTVTNTDKLIF	TGTGCCTGTGACACCGTTACGAACACCGATAAACTCATCTTT